The next 11 T cell receptor beta chains were all read from a single sample in a study of STAT3 mutations in large granular lymphocyte leukemia. The method was immunoSEQ multiplex PCR; TCRdb's version includes in-frame clones alone and lacks a portion of them. The sample yields some 6,000 clones, roughly 88% seen once. Their specific antigens are unknown. Findings and caveats of the study: Every T-cell large granular lymphocyte leukemia patient had at least one immunodominant TCR beta clonotype.

Source material: PBMCs. The receptors were gathered from a human donor with T large granular lymphocyte leukemia. Some clones in this sample may be carry-over from other donors' samples.

The chain is built from TRBV6-5 and TRBJ1-1; 9 bases line up with TRBD1. Germline V CDR1 and CDR2: MNHEY, SVGAGI. CDR3 length: 13 residues. V dropped 5 bases and J dropped 5; count of bases not matched to a gene: 3. CDR3 in DNA: TGTGCCAGCAGTCGGGACAGGGATACTGAAGCTTTCTTT. Protein: CASSRDRDTEAFF.

The genes are TRBV5-6 and TRBJ1-6; 9 nucleotides agree with TRBD1. The CDR3 loop spans 15 amino acids. With 0 bases clipped from V and 7 bases from J, the junction kept 2 bases outside the gene matches. Germline CDR1 is SGHDT and CDR2 is YYEEEE. In nucleotides, the CDR3 is TGTGCCAGCAGCTTGGCGACAGGGGGGAATTCACCCCTCCACTTT. Translation: CASSLATGGNSPLHF.

This chain uses TRBV4-1 with TRBJ2-7; no clear D. Germline V gene data show CDR1 as MGHRA and CDR2 as YSYEKL. The CDR3 has 13 residues. V lost 2 bases, J lost 3 bases, and 8 bases lay in between. This chain's CDR3 is CASSQKLDYEQYV. CDR3 in DNA: TGCGCCAGCAGCCAAAAGTTGGACTACGAGCAGTACGTC.

This sequence joins TRBV4-2 and TRBJ1-1; D remains unclear. The CDR3 length is 16 residues. The germline V and J ends were trimmed by 0 bases and 0 bases, with 11 bases remaining between them. Germline CDR1 and CDR2: LGHNA and YNFKEQ. The CDR3 region has the DNA TGTGCCAGCAGCCAAGATTGGGCCAGCCTGAACACTGAAGCTTTCTTT. Protein: CASSQDWASLNTEAFF.

CDR3 sequence (DNA): TGTGCCAGCAGTTTGGCGGGAGAGACAGATACGCAGTATTTT. This gives the protein CASSLAGETDTQYF. The gene calls are TRBV28 and TRBJ2-3; 7 bases map to TRBD2. Trimming took 3 bases from V and 3 from J; bases not matched to a gene: 3. The germline CDR1 and CDR2 sequences are MDHEN and SYDVKM. The CDR3 runs to 14 residues.

This chain connects TRBV4-2 to TRBJ2-3; 8 bases align to TRBD2. After removal of 1 base from V and 5 bases from J, the junction contained 5 bases not matched to a gene. Germline V gene sequence: CDR1 LGHNA, CDR2 YNFKEQ. The CDR3 runs 15 residues. The chain's CDR3 is CASSQAPGGQDTQYF. CDR3 sequence (DNA): TGTGCCAGCAGCCAAGCTCCGGGGGGGCAAGATACGCAGTATTTT.

CDR3 DNA: TGCGCCAGCAAAAACAGGGGGCGCGACACCGGGGAGCTGTTTTTT. Its translation is CASKNRGRDTGELFF. The chain joins TRBV5-1 to TRBJ2-2, with TRBD1 matching over 9 bases. Germline-derived CDR1 and CDR2 are SGHRS and YFSETQ. The V gene end was trimmed by 6 bases and the J gene end by 3 bases; junction bases not matched to a gene: 6. The CDR3 is 15 residues long. The full variable domain, completed using reference TRBV5-1 and TRBJ2-2, is KAGVTQTPRYLIKTRGQQVTLSCSPISGHRSVSWYQQTPGQGLQFLFEYFSETQRNKGNFPGRFSGRQFSNSRSEMNVSTLELGDSALYLCASKNRGRDTGELFFGEGSRLTVL.

This chain connects TRBV11-2 to TRBJ2-3, with 7 bases matching TRBD2. This CDR3 is 15 amino acids long. V gave up 4 bases and J gave up 2 bases; unmatched junction bases: 6. Germline V lookup: CDR1 SGHAT, CDR2 FQNNGV. Here the CDR3 reads CASSWAGAPTDTQYF. The CDR3 DNA is TGTGCCAGCAGCTGGGCGGGAGCCCCCACAGATACGCAGTATTTT. Full variable domain (rest looked up from reference TRBV11-2 and TRBJ2-3): EAGVAQSPRYKIIEKRQSVAFWCNPISGHATLYWYQQILGQGPKLLIQFQNNGVVDDSQLPKDRFSAERLKGVDSTLKIQPAKLEDSAVYLCASSWAGAPTDTQYFGPGTRLTVL.

The chain combines TRBV2 with TRBJ2-2, with a possible D match to TRBD1 (5 bases). Between the trimmed V and J ends, which lost 6 bases and 5 bases, there was a span of 10 bases. The CDR3 totals 13 residues. Looked up from germline, CDR1 is SNHLY and CDR2 is FYNNEI. CDR3 DNA sequence: TGTGCCAGCAGACAGGATCAAACCGGGGAGCTGTTTTTT. It yields the protein CASRQDQTGELFF.

The rearrangement uses TRBV6-5 and TRBJ2-5; either TRBD1 or TRBD2 may supply D (5 bases each). CDR3 length: 13 residues. V dropped 8 bases and J dropped 1 base, with 11 bases sitting between them. Looked up from germline, CDR1 is MNHEY and CDR2 is SVGAGI. CDR3 in amino acids: CASSLGTQETQYF. The DNA of the CDR3 is TGTGCCAGCTCTTTGGGGACCCAAGAGACCCAGTACTTC.

V is TRBV15 and J is TRBJ1-1; TRBD1 matches 7 bases. The germline CDR1 and CDR2 sequences are LNHNV and YYDKDF (reference sequence). The CDR3 has 14 amino acids. Germline trimming cut 5 bases from V and 0 bases from J; bases unmatched to any gene: 3. The CDR3 region has the DNA TGTGCCACCAGCGTGGGACAGTTGAACACTGAAGCTTTCTTT. It encodes CATSVGQLNTEAFF.